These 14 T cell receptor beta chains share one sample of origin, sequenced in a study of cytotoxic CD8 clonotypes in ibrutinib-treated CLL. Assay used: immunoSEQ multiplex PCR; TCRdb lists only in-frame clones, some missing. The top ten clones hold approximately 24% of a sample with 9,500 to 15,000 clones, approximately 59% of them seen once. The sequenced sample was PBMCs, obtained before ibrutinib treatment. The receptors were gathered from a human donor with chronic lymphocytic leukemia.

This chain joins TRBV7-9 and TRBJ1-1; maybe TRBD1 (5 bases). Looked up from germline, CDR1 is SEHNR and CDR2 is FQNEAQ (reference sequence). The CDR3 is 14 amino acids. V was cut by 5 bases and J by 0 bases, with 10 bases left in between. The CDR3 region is CASSRTPLNTEAFF. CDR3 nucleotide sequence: TGTGCCAGCAGCCGGACACCGTTGAACACTGAAGCTTTCTTT.

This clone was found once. CDR3 bases: TGTGCCAGCAGCTTATTTTTGGCAGAACAAGAGACCCAGTACTTC. Residues: CASSLFLAEQETQYF. This chain uses TRBV7-9 with TRBJ2-5, with D hard to call. The CDR3 sequence is 15 residues long. In germline, CDR1 is SEHNR, CDR2 FQNEAQ (reference sequence). The germline V and J ends were trimmed by 2 bases and 2 bases, with 12 bases remaining between them.

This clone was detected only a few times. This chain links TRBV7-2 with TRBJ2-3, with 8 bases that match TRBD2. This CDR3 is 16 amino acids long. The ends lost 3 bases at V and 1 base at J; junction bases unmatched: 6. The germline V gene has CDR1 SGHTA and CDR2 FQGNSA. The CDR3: CASSFRAGGRTDTQYF. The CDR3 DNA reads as TGTGCCAGCAGCTTTCGCGCGGGGGGCCGCACAGATACGCAGTATTTT. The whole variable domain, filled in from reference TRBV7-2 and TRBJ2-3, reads GAGVSQSPSNKVTEKGKDVELRCDPISGHTALYWYRQSLGQGLEFLIYFQGNSAPDKSGLPSDRFSAERTGGSVSTLTIQRTQQEDSAVYLCASSFRAGGRTDTQYFGPGTRLTVL.

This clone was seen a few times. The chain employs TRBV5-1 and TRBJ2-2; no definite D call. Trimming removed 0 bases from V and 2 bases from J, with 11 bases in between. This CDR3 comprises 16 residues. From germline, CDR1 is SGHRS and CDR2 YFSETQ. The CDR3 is CASSLVGSPNTGELFF. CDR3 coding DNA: TGCGCCAGCAGCTTGGTAGGCTCCCCCAACACCGGGGAGCTGTTTTTT.

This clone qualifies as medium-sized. The CDR3 protein is CASSLQPGDSYEQYF. The CDR3 bases are TGCGCCAGCAGCCTCCAGCCGGGAGACTCCTACGAGCAGTACTTC. The J gene is TRBJ2-7, the V gene TRBV4-1, with D maybe TRBD2 (6 bases). V lost 4 bases to trimming and J lost 0 bases, with 13 bases between them. This CDR3 region has 15 residues. The germline gives CDR1 MGHRA, CDR2 YSYEKL.

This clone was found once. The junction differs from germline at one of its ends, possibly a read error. The CDR3 here is CAGSAPGGSHQPQHF. The CDR3 coding sequence is TGTGCCGGGAGTGCCCCCGGGGGTTCGCATCAGCCCCAGCATTTT. The J gene is TRBJ1-5, the V gene TRBV30; the D gene is possibly TRBD1 (5 bases). Germline CDR1 is GTSNPN and CDR2 is SVGIG (reference sequence). CDR3 size: 15 residues. The variable domain in full, completed from reference TRBV30 and TRBJ1-5, reads SQTIHQWPATLVQPVGSPLSLECTVEGTSNPNLYWYRQAAGRGLQLLFYSVGIGQISSEVPQNLSASRPQDRQFILSSKKLLLSDSGFYLCAGSAPGGSHQPQHFGDGTRLSIL.

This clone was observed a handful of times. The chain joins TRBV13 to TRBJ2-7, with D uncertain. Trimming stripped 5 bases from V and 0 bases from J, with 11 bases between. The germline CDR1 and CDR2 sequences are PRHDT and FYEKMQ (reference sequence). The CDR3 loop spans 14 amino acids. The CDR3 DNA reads TGTGCCAGCAGCATGTACAGAGACTCCTACGAGCAGTACTTC. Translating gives CASSMYRDSYEQYF. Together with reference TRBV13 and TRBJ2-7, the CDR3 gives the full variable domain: AAGVIQSPRHLIKEKRETATLKCYPIPRHDTVYWYQQGPGQDPQFLISFYEKMQSDKGSIPDRFSAQQFSDYHSELNMSSLELGDSALYFCASSMYRDSYEQYFGPGTRLTVT.

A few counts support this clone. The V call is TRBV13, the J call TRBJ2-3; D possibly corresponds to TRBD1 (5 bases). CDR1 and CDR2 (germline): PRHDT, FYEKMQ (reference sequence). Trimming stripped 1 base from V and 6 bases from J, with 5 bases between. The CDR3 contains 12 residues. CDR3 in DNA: TGTGCCAGCAGCTTAGAGGGGGATACGCAGTATTTT. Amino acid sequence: CASSLEGDTQYF.

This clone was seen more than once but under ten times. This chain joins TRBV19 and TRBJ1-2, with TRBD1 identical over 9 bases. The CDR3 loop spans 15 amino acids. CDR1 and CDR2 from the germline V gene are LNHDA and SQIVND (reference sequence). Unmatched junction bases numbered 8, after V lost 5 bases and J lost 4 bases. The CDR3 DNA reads TGTGCCAGTAGTTGGGGACAGGGCCTTCGCTATGGCTACACCTTC. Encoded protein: CASSWGQGLRYGYTF.

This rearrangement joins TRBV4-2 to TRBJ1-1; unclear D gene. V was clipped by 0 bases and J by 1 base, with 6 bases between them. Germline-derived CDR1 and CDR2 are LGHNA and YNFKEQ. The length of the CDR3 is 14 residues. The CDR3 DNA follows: TGTGCCAGCAGCCAAGAAGGGTGGAACACTGAAGCTTTCTTT. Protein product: CASSQEGWNTEAFF.

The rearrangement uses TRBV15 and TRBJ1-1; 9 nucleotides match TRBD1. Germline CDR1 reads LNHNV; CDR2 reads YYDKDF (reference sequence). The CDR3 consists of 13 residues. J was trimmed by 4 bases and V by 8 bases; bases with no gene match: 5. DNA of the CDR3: TGTGCCACCTACAGGGGGCCGGGCACTGAAGCTTTCTTT. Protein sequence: CATYRGPGTEAFF.

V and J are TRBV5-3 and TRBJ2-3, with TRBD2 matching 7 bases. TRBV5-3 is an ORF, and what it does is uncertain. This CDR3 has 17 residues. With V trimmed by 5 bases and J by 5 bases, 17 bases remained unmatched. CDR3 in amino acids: CARSLFGTTKRVDTQYF. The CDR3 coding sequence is TGTGCCAGAAGTTTATTCGGGACTACCAAGAGAGTAGATACGCAGTATTTT.

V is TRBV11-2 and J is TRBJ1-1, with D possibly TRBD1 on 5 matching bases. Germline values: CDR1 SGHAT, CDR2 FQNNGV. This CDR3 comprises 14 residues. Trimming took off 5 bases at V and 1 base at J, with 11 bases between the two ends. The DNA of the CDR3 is TGTGCCAGCAGCCGACAGAGATCGAACACTGAAGCTTTCTTT. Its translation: CASSRQRSNTEAFF.

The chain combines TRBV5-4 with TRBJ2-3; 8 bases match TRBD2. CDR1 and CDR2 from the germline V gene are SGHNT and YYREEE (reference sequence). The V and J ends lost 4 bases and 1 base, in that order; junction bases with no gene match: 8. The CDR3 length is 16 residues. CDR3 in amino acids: CASSPAGGGGTDTQYF. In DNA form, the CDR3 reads TGTGCCAGCAGCCCCGCCGGGGGGGGAGGCACAGATACGCAGTATTTT.